These 29 T cell receptor beta chains share one sample of origin, sequenced in a study of T cell repertoires in cytomegalovirus infection. Antigen specificity for these receptors is unknown. TCRdb recomputed calls from the reads with MiXCR, one row per CDR3 protein. The repertoire has a few hundred thousand distinct CDR3 sequences, 40% of them found once; the top ten carry around 50%. Here the sequenced sample was cultured PBMCs, taken from culture after CMV antigen stimulation. The receptors come from a human donor in good health (CMV status not recorded). Some clones in this sample may be carry-over from other donors' samples.

The chain combines TRBV19 with TRBJ1-5; the D gene is possibly TRBD1 (5 bases). CDR3 length: 16 residues. Looked up from germline, CDR1 is LNHDA and CDR2 is SQIVND (reference sequence). The ends were cut back, 9 bases at V and 3 bases at J, with 21 bases in the middle. The CDR3 loop reads CASQTGAFGFNQPQHF. In DNA form, the CDR3 reads TGTGCCAGCCAAACAGGCGCCTTTGGGTTCAATCAGCCCCAGCATTTT.

This clonotype was seen many times. This chain connects TRBV7-2 to TRBJ2-1; D is uncertain. Germline CDR1 reads SGHTA; CDR2 reads FQGNSA. CDR3 length: 16 amino acids. V lost 4 bases, J lost 4 bases, and 17 bases lay in between. CDR3 sequence (DNA): TGTGCCAGCAGCTCTCCGAGCTCTCTCCTTTACAATGAGCAGTTCTTC. This translates into CASSSPSSLLYNEQFF.

The J gene is TRBJ2-1, the V gene TRBV19; 8 bases match TRBD2. The CDR3 contains 15 residues. V lost 4 bases, J lost 8 bases, and 10 bases stayed unmatched. Germline CDR1 LNHDA, CDR2 SQIVND (reference sequence). This chain's CDR3 is CASSRGLAGWDEQFF. CDR3 DNA sequence: TGTGCCAGTAGTAGGGGTTTAGCGGGGTGGGATGAGCAGTTCTTC.

This clonotype was observed once. The J gene is TRBJ2-1, the V gene TRBV18; no clear D. The CDR3 covers 14 residues. Trimming pared 2 bases from V and 8 bases from J, leaving 13 bases between. CDR1 and CDR2 from the germline V gene are KGHSH and LQKENI. The CDR3 loop is CASSPSASGDEQFF. The DNA for the CDR3 is TGTGCCAGCTCACCATCGGCCTCGGGCGATGAGCAGTTCTTC.

The chain combines TRBV6-6 with TRBJ1-2; 9 nucleotides agree with TRBD1. V lost 5 bases to trimming and J lost 4 bases; unmatched junction nucleotides: 11. The CDR3 length is 16 residues. In germline, CDR1 is MNHNY, CDR2 SVGAGI (reference sequence). The CDR3 spells CASSAHPQGASYGYTF. The CDR3 DNA follows: TGTGCCAGCAGTGCCCACCCACAGGGGGCGAGCTATGGCTACACCTTC.

This clonotype was counted a few times. The chain joins TRBV11-2 to TRBJ1-6; unclear D gene. V shed 5 bases and J shed 11 bases, with 22 bases lying between them. The CDR3 spans 16 residues. The germline V gene encodes CDR1 SGHAT and CDR2 FQNNGV. The CDR3 region has the DNA TGTGCCAGCAGCCTTTCGGGCGGAGCGTACGGGGCACCCCTCCACTTT. Translation: CASSLSGGAYGAPLHF.

The rearrangement joins TRBV15 to TRBJ2-7; D is perhaps TRBD2 (6 bases). V was clipped by 1 base and J by 2 bases, with 9 bases between them. Germline assignment: CDR1 LNHNV and CDR2 YYDKDF (reference sequence). The CDR3 contains 14 residues. The CDR3 region is CATSRGGETYEQYF. CDR3 coding DNA: TGTGCCACCAGCAGAGGGGGGGAAACCTACGAGCAGTACTTC.

The chain employs TRBV19 and TRBJ1-2, with a possible D match to TRBD1 (6 bases). This CDR3 has 14 amino acids. V dropped 6 bases and J dropped 0 bases, with 11 bases sitting between them. The germline V gene has CDR1 LNHDA and CDR2 SQIVND (reference sequence). In DNA form, the CDR3 reads TGTGCCAGTAGAGACAGGAAGCCTAACTATGGCTACACCTTC. This codes for CASRDRKPNYGYTF.

In its sample, this clonotype was seen a few times. In nucleotides, the CDR3 is TGTGCCAGCAGCTCCGCACAGGCCGCTAATGGCTACACCTTC. Its translation: CASSSAQAANGYTF. This chain joins TRBV7-2 and TRBJ1-2, with D perhaps matching TRBD1 (5 bases). V shed 4 bases and J shed 6 bases, with 15 bases lying between them. CDR1 SGHTA and CDR2 FQGNSA come from the germline V gene. The CDR3 contains 14 residues.

CDR3 region: CASSDTSTNTGELFF. The DNA for the CDR3 is TGTGCCAGCAGCGATACCTCCACGAACACCGGGGAGCTGTTTTTT. The chain combines TRBV7-1 with TRBJ2-2, with D unresolved. TRBV7-1 qualifies as an ORF whose function is uncertain. Trimming shortened V by 5 bases and J by 0 bases, and 10 bases separated the two germline ends. The CDR3 loop spans 15 amino acids.

This clonotype was seen a handful of times. V is TRBV6-5 and J is TRBJ2-2; maybe TRBD2 (6 bases). V dropped 4 bases and J dropped 4 bases, with 10 bases sitting between them. Germline assignment: CDR1 MNHEY and CDR2 SVGAGI. This CDR3 has 14 residues. The CDR3 here is CASSFGTGTGELFF. The CDR3 DNA follows: TGTGCCAGCAGTTTCGGGACTGGCACCGGGGAGCTGTTTTTT.

The CDR3 DNA reads as TGTGCCAGTAGCCTACAGTTTAATCAGCCCCAGCATTTT. It encodes CASSLQFNQPQHF. The gene calls are TRBV19 and TRBJ1-5; the D is unclear. The V gene's germline CDR1 is LNHDA and CDR2 SQIVND (reference sequence). V was pared by 6 bases and J by 4 bases, with 10 bases between. This CDR3 region has 13 residues.

This clonotype was detected only a few times. The CDR3 nucleotides are TGTGCCAGCAGCTCATTAGCTCGTGCAACTAATGAAAAACTGTTTTTT. Its protein product is CASSSLARATNEKLFF. The chain employs TRBV11-2 and TRBJ1-4; D is unresolved. The CDR3 has 16 residues. Germline V gene sequence: CDR1 SGHAT, CDR2 FQNNGV. Between the trimmed V and J ends, which lost 4 bases and 0 bases, there was a span of 12 bases.

This clonotype was found many times. The V gene is TRBV7-2, the J gene TRBJ2-5; 7 nucleotides match TRBD1. J was trimmed by 1 base and V by 1 base; bases with no gene match: 18. The CDR3 runs to 20 residues. Germline V lookup: CDR1 SGHTA, CDR2 FQGNSA. The CDR3 spells CASSLVSLLQGPRSQETQYF. As DNA, the CDR3 is TGTGCCAGCAGCTTAGTGAGCCTCTTACAGGGGCCGCGCAGCCAAGAGACCCAGTACTTC.

This chain uses TRBV20-1 with TRBJ2-5; TRBD2 aligns across 9 bases. The CDR3 contains 15 residues. With 3 bases clipped from V and 7 bases from J, the junction kept 12 bases outside the gene matches. Germline values: CDR1 DFQATT, CDR2 SNEGSKA (reference sequence). The CDR3 DNA follows: TGCAGTGCTAGCGTAAAGCGGGGGGCCCTTGGGACCCAGTACTTC. Translated: CSASVKRGALGTQYF.

This clonotype was observed many times. The V and J genes are TRBV7-6 and TRBJ2-4, with D hard to call. The CDR3 spans 15 residues. The V end lost 1 base, the J end lost 2 bases, and 9 bases lay between the germline ends. From germline, CDR1 is SGHVS and CDR2 FNYEAQ. In nucleotides, the CDR3 is TGTGCCAGCAGCTTAGGAGTACAGTCCAAAAACATTCAGTACTTC. Its translation is CASSLGVQSKNIQYF.

The chain recombines TRBV7-6 with TRBJ2-3; perhaps TRBD2 as D (5 bases). This CDR3 is 13 amino acids long. Germline-derived CDR1 and CDR2 are SGHVS and FNYEAQ. Trimming took off 8 bases at V and 4 bases at J, with 13 bases between the two ends. In DNA, the CDR3 is TGTGCCAGCGCCACCAGGCGGGCAGATACGCAGTATTTT. Its translation is CASATRRADTQYF.

J is TRBJ2-1 and V is TRBV19, with 9 bases fitting TRBD1. The CDR3 consists of 14 residues. With V trimmed by 7 bases and J by 7 bases, 8 bases remained unmatched. CDR1 is LNHDA and CDR2 is SQIVND in the germline V gene (reference sequence). CDR3 bases: TGTGCCAGTACTCGGGACAGGGTCTTGAATGAGCAGTTCTTC. Protein sequence: CASTRDRVLNEQFF.

The chain uses TRBV5-4 and TRBJ2-5; TRBD1 agrees at 10 bases. V was pared by 4 bases and J by 3 bases, with 9 bases of the junction left unmatched. This CDR3 is built from 16 residues. Germline loops: CDR1 SGHNT, CDR2 YYREEE (reference sequence). CDR3: CASSPIDRGREETQYF. In DNA, the CDR3 is TGTGCCAGCAGCCCCATCGACAGGGGGCGCGAAGAGACCCAGTACTTC.

This clonotype was observed a few times. The gene calls are TRBV7-9 and TRBJ2-7; the D gene is possibly TRBD1 (5 bases). CDR3 length: 14 amino acids. CDR1 and CDR2 (germline): SEHNR, FQNEAQ (reference sequence). V lost 2 bases to trimming and J lost 5 bases, with 13 bases between them. CDR3 nucleotides: TGTGCCAGCAGCTTAATCAGGGCTAATCACGAGCAGTACTTC. It encodes CASSLIRANHEQYF.

The chain employs TRBV7-2 and TRBJ2-7; D gene uncertain. From germline, CDR1 is SGHTA and CDR2 FQGNSA. The CDR3 consists of 13 residues. V was trimmed by 5 bases and J by 9 bases, leaving 17 bases between them. CDR3 protein: CASSPPLAAGQYF. CDR3 in DNA: TGTGCCAGCAGCCCGCCGCTGGCGGCCGGGCAGTACTTC.

The CDR3 coding sequence is TGCGCCAGCAGCCAAGAAGGGTCGGCCCAGTCCTACAATGAGCAGTTCTTC. This gives the protein CASSQEGSAQSYNEQFF. The V call is TRBV4-1, the J call TRBJ2-1; D gene ambiguous. The CDR3 sequence is 17 residues long. V was trimmed by 0 bases and J by 1 base, leaving 13 bases between them. CDR1 and CDR2 from the germline V gene are MGHRA and YSYEKL.

V usage is TRBV7-7 and J usage is TRBJ2-3, with 8 bases aligning to TRBD2. CDR1 is SSHAT and CDR2 is FNYEAQ in the germline V gene (reference sequence). CDR3 length: 15 residues. V lost 5 bases to trimming and J lost 2 bases; unmatched junction nucleotides: 6. Here the CDR3 DNA reads TGTGCCAGCAGCAATATAGCGGGACCCACAGATACGCAGTATTTT. Its protein product is CASSNIAGPTDTQYF. Filled out from reference TRBV7-7 and TRBJ2-3, the complete variable domain reads GAGVSQSPRYKVTKRGQDVTLRCDPISSHATLYWYQQALGQGPEFLTYFNYEAQPDKSGLPSDRFSAERPEGSISTLTIQRTEQRDSAMYRCASSNIAGPTDTQYFGPGTRLTVL.

The J gene is TRBJ2-2, the V gene TRBV19, with D possibly being TRBD2 (5 bases). The ends were cut back, 7 bases at V and 7 bases at J, with 10 bases in the middle. CDR1 and CDR2 (germline): LNHDA, SQIVND (reference sequence). The CDR3 spans 12 residues. CDR3 protein: CASTSRDGELFF. The CDR3 DNA is TGTGCCAGTACCTCCCGGGACGGGGAGCTGTTTTTT.

This clonotype was counted a few times. The CDR3, as DNA: TGCAGTGCGTCAGGGGGCACAGATACGCAGTATTTT. Its translation: CSASGGTDTQYF. The chain employs TRBV20-1 and TRBJ2-3, with D tentatively TRBD1 (6 bases). The CDR3 spans 12 residues. From germline, CDR1 is DFQATT and CDR2 SNEGSKA (reference sequence). The V and J ends lost 6 bases and 1 base respectively, with 8 bases between them.

This clonotype has just a few counts. The chain combines TRBV11-2 with TRBJ2-1; 9 nucleotides line up with TRBD2. The CDR3 covers 15 residues. The germline gives CDR1 SGHAT, CDR2 FQNNGV. V lost 2 bases to trimming and J lost 7 bases; unmatched junction nucleotides: 6. The CDR3 sequence: CASSLTSSGTNEQFF. The CDR3 DNA reads as TGTGCCAGCAGCTTAACTTCTAGCGGGACGAATGAGCAGTTCTTC.

V gene TRBV13 combines with J gene TRBJ2-2, with TRBD2 matching over 12 bases. The CDR3 has 18 amino acids. V shed 0 bases, J shed 5 bases, and the junction held 7 bases outside the gene matches. Germline assignment: CDR1 PRHDT and CDR2 FYEKMQ (reference sequence). The DNA for the CDR3 is TGTGCCAGCAGCTTAGGGGCCCCCGGACTAGCGGGGACCGGGGAGCTGTTTTTT. It codes for CASSLGAPGLAGTGELFF.

This chain links TRBV27 with TRBJ1-2; D is unclear. Germline V gives CDR1 MNHEY, CDR2 SMNVEV (reference sequence). V was pared by 3 bases and J by 6 bases, with 11 bases between. The CDR3 sequence is 13 residues long. DNA for the CDR3: TGTGCCAGCAGTTTTGGATCTTTCGATGGCTACACCTTC. Its translation: CASSFGSFDGYTF.

A few counts support this clonotype. This rearrangement joins TRBV12-5 to TRBJ2-7, with D possibly TRBD1 on 6 matching bases. This CDR3 region has 14 residues. Germline lookup yields CDR1 LGHNT and CDR2 FRNRAP. Trimming shortened V by 4 bases and J by 5 bases, and 15 bases separated the two germline ends. For the CDR3, the DNA is TGTGCTAGTGGTTCCAGGCAACAGGGAGACGAGCAGTACTTC. Its protein product is CASGSRQQGDEQYF.